This entry lists 19 T cell receptor beta chains sequenced from one sample in a study of monozygotic twins with inflammatory bowel disease. TCRdb reanalyzed the 5' RACE reads, giving one entry per CDR3 protein sequence and no DNA. The repertoire shows about 160,000 distinct CDR3 sequences; the top ten hold 2.5% to 3%. Sequencing was carried out using blood. The receptors originated from a human donor with ulcerative colitis or Crohn's disease, or a healthy co-twin of an affected twin (not recorded which).

This chain links TRBV6-1 with TRBJ2-5; TCRdb names TRBD1, which stays unverified in the absence of DNA. This CDR3 contains 14 residues. Germline lookup yields CDR1 MNHNS and CDR2 SASEGT. This CDR3 is CASRAQRGQETQYF.

The chain employs TRBV5-1 and TRBJ2-1; there is no DNA to check the TCRdb D call of TRBD2. The CDR3 totals 17 residues. Germline V gene data show CDR1 as SGHRS and CDR2 as YFSETQ. The CDR3 loop is CASSFRLGTSSYNEQFF.

The genes are TRBV24-1 and TRBJ2-5; TCRdb outputs TRBD2, but without DNA this stays unchecked. Germline loops: CDR1 KGHDR, CDR2 SFDVKD. The CDR3 loop spans 15 amino acids. The CDR3 loop reads CATSTSGSWQETQYF.

The rearrangement uses TRBV20-1 and TRBJ2-3. The CDR3 has 12 amino acids. Looked up from germline, CDR1 is DFQATT and CDR2 is SNEGSKA (reference sequence). CDR3 region: CSARGGSDTQYF.

The chain links TRBV6-2 or TRBV6-3 to TRBJ1-1. The CDR3 runs 11 residues. Per germline, CDR1 MNHEY and CDR2 SVGEGT. This CDR3 is CASRLGTEAFF.

The chain employs TRBV18 and TRBJ1-4; TCRdb's D call of TRBD1 is untestable without DNA. This CDR3 has 14 amino acids. Germline V gene lookup returns CDR1 KGHSH and CDR2 LQKENI. This chain's CDR3 is CASSPGTGELELFF. Based on the CDR3 plus reference TRBV18 and TRBJ1-4, the full variable domain is NAGVMQNPRHLVRRRGQEARLRCSPMKGHSHVYWYRQLPEEGLKFMVYLQKENIIDESGMPKERFSAEFPKEGPSILRIQQVVRGDSAAYFCASSPGTGELELFFGSGTQLSVL.

The rearrangement joins TRBV9 to TRBJ2-7; the TCRdb D gene call, TRBD2, has no DNA to confirm it. Germline CDR1 is SGDLS and CDR2 is YYNGEE. This CDR3 region has 16 residues. CDR3 protein: CASSVGQREGLYEQYF.

This rearrangement joins TRBV6-5 to TRBJ2-2; without DNA, the TCRdb call of TRBD1 cannot be checked. CDR3 length: 15 amino acids. Germline V gene lookup returns CDR1 MNHEY and CDR2 SVGAGI. CDR3 loop: CASSYPGVNTGELFF.

The chain combines TRBV15 with TRBJ1-4; the TCRdb D gene call, TRBD1, has no DNA to confirm it. CDR3 length equals 15 residues. Germline assignment: CDR1 LNHNV and CDR2 YYDKDF (reference sequence). The CDR3 is CATSAPGTTNEKLFF.

V usage is TRBV7-3 and J usage is TRBJ1-4; TCRdb designates TRBD1, a call that cannot be tested without DNA. The CDR3 spans 18 residues. Germline-derived CDR1 and CDR2 are SGHTA and FQGTGA. The CDR3 sequence: CASNLYGAGSATNEKLFF.

V usage is TRBV5-1 and J usage is TRBJ1-6. This CDR3 comprises 15 residues. Germline V lookup: CDR1 SGHRS, CDR2 YFSETQ. The CDR3 is CASSKGSVYNSPLHF. Variable domain in full (rest from reference TRBV5-1 and TRBJ1-6): KAGVTQTPRYLIKTRGQQVTLSCSPISGHRSVSWYQQTPGQGLQFLFEYFSETQRNKGNFPGRFSGRQFSNSRSEMNVSTLELGDSALYLCASSKGSVYNSPLHFGNGTRLTVT.

The chain combines TRBV5-1 with TRBJ2-7; TCRdb's D call of TRBD1 is untestable without DNA. Germline V gene sequence: CDR1 SGHRS, CDR2 YFSETQ. The CDR3 contains 13 residues. The CDR3: CASSVPSSYEQYF.

This rearrangement joins TRBV7-3 to TRBJ2-5; TCRdb lists TRBD1, though no DNA is available to test this call. The CDR3 length is 15 residues. Per germline, CDR1 SGHTA and CDR2 FQGTGA. This CDR3 reads CASSLQQGNQETQYF.

This chain connects TRBV4-2 to TRBJ2-1; as DNA is missing, the TRBD2 call by TCRdb cannot be tested. The V gene's germline CDR1 is LGHNA and CDR2 YNFKEQ. The CDR3 spans 17 residues. This CDR3 reads CASSQDLGGRANNEQFF.

The chain is built from TRBV7-9 and TRBJ1-5; TCRdb designates TRBD1, a call that cannot be tested without DNA. This CDR3 region has 14 residues. Germline lookup yields CDR1 SEHNR and CDR2 FQNEAQ (reference sequence). CDR3 amino acids: CASSSGQANQPQHF.

This chain joins TRBV9 and TRBJ2-1; the D call from TCRdb, TRBD2, cannot be confirmed without DNA. Germline assignment: CDR1 SGDLS and CDR2 YYNGEE. This CDR3 is 17 amino acids long. The CDR3 spells CASSPEGQGGPYNEQFF.

This chain uses TRBV27 with TRBJ1-4; TCRdb reports TRBD1, a call that lacks DNA to check it against. The CDR3 is 18 amino acids. Germline CDR1 reads MNHEY; CDR2 reads SMNVEV (reference sequence). CDR3 sequence reads: CASSSRARITATNEKLFF.

The genes are TRBV3-1 and TRBJ1-1; the TCRdb call, TRBD1, lacks DNA for checking. Germline-derived CDR1 and CDR2 are LGHDT and YNNKEL (reference sequence). The CDR3 consists of 15 residues. The CDR3: CASSQVKVGTEGAFF.

CDR3: CASSEGTDPQETQYF. The rearrangement uses TRBV9 and TRBJ2-5; TCRdb proposes TRBD1, but this gene call is untestable without DNA. Germline CDR1 is SGDLS and CDR2 is YYNGEE. The CDR3 contains 15 residues.